This T cell receptor (beta chain) derives from a study of cytomegalovirus exposure and HLA in healthy donors. Study findings and constraints: Analysis was carried out at a later point, and it linked a missense DCLRE1C variant to TCR beta V- and J-gene trimming.

Turning to this clone: Its antigen is as yet unknown.

The J segment lost 0 bases and the V segment lost 5 bases, leaving 13 bases of the junction unmatched. Germline CDR1 is SGHRS and CDR2 is YFSETQ. The CDR3 runs 17 residues. With 60 Vbeta and 13 Jbeta primers, the PCR was carried out. Clones were read by immunoSEQ multiplex PCR, and TCRdb kept only the in-frame ones, dropping some. The table records around 130,000 clones, roughly 79% of them present only once. The V call is TRBV5-1, the J call TRBJ2-7; 8 bases match TRBD1. The source material was PBMCs. The TCR comes from a woman between 50 and 59 years old in good health and CMV-seronegative. The CDR3 sequence: CASRYASPGGPSYEQYF. In nucleotides, the CDR3 is TGCGCCAGCAGATACGCGAGCCCAGGGGGCCCCTCCTACGAGCAGTACTTC.